These 20 T cell receptor beta chains came from one sample sequenced in a study of beta chain features in type 1 diabetes. All of the isolated RNA was reverse transcribed, so expressed TCRB transcripts were sequenced. Generated by immunoSEQ multiplex PCR, the TCRdb table keeps only in-frame clones and is missing some. The sample has about 360,000 clones, approximately 12% seen once; the top ten hold roughly 0.017%. The sample consisted of naive CD4+ T cells from blood. All receptors come from a man between 18 and 29 years old in good health.

A few counts support this clone. The CDR3 DNA sequence: TGTGCCATCAGGCCCCTTCAGGGCACTGAAGCTTTCTTT. It translates to CAIRPLQGTEAFF. This chain links TRBV10-3 with TRBJ1-1; a weak D match, TRBD1 (5 bases). CDR1 ENHRY and CDR2 SYGVKD come from the germline V gene. The CDR3 runs to 13 residues. V was pared by 6 bases and J by 4 bases, with 12 bases between.

The gene calls are TRBV11-2 and TRBJ1-1; D not resolved. Germline CDR1 is SGHAT and CDR2 is FQNNGV. The CDR3 spans 13 residues. V lost 1 base, J lost 13 bases, and 16 bases lay in between. The CDR3, as DNA: TGTGCCAGCAGCTTAGTGGGCAGTACTCTCGGTTTCTTT. The encoded protein is CASSLVGSTLGFF.

This clone was detected a few times. This chain joins TRBV7-2 and TRBJ1-5; possible D gene TRBD1, 6 bases. The V gene lost 2 bases and the J gene lost 0 bases, with 8 bases spanning the gap. The CDR3 runs 15 residues. CDR1 is SGHTA, CDR2 FQGNSA, per germline. The CDR3 loop is CASSLTGISNQPQHF. The CDR3 coding sequence is TGTGCCAGCAGCTTAACAGGGATTAGCAATCAGCCCCAGCATTTT.

The rearrangement uses TRBV6-6 and TRBJ2-5; TRBD2 is a possible D gene (5 bases). Germline V CDR1 and CDR2: MNHNY, SVGAGI (reference sequence). The length of the CDR3 is 13 residues. Trimming shortened V by 2 bases and J by 10 bases, and 14 bases separated the two germline ends. Here the CDR3 reads CASSYPEGPDQYF. DNA of the CDR3: TGTGCCAGCAGTTACCCCGAGGGCCCAGACCAGTACTTC.

The genes are TRBV5-1 and TRBJ2-7; the D gene is possibly TRBD1 (5 bases). Deletions cut 3 bases from V and 3 bases from J, with 13 bases between. Germline lookup yields CDR1 SGHRS and CDR2 YFSETQ. The CDR3 is 14 residues long. This CDR3 reads CASSSGRQLYEQYF. The CDR3 DNA reads as TGCGCCAGCAGCTCTGGTCGACAGCTCTACGAGCAGTACTTC.

This clone was seen more than once but under ten times. The chain is built from TRBV7-9 and TRBJ2-7, with 11 positions matching TRBD1. The germline CDR1 and CDR2 sequences are SEHNR and FQNEAQ (reference sequence). Germline trimming cut 3 bases from V and 6 bases from J; bases unmatched to any gene: 7. The CDR3 sequence is 15 residues long. CDR3 bases: TGTGCCAGCAGCTTCCGGACAGGGGGCACGGTCGAGCAGTACTTC. This gives the protein CASSFRTGGTVEQYF.

This clone was counted only a few times. The chain links TRBV30 to TRBJ1-2, with D possibly matching TRBD1 (5 bases). V was cut by 1 base and J by 7 bases, with 7 bases left in between. This CDR3 is built from 11 residues. CDR1 and CDR2 from the germline V gene are GTSNPN and SVGIG (reference sequence). CDR3 region: CAWSGGIGYTF. CDR3 sequence (DNA): TGTGCCTGGAGTGGGGGCATTGGCTACACCTTC.

This clone has a handful of counts. CDR3 region: CASSQPRGNEQFF. The CDR3 DNA is TGTGCCAGCAGCCAACCTCGGGGGAATGAGCAGTTCTTC. This sequence joins TRBV7-2 and TRBJ2-1; possible D gene TRBD2, 6 bases. Per germline, CDR1 SGHTA and CDR2 FQGNSA. V was trimmed by 5 bases and J by 7 bases, leaving 12 bases between them. This CDR3 region has 13 residues.

In its sample, this clone was seen a few times. The CDR3 sequence: CASSIHSFNNEQFF. CDR3 sequence (DNA): TGTGCCAGTAGTATTCACTCCTTTAACAATGAGCAGTTCTTC. The V call is TRBV19, the J call TRBJ2-1; D uncertain. The V gene lost 3 bases and the J gene lost 5 bases, with 11 bases spanning the gap. Germline CDR1 and CDR2: LNHDA and SQIVND (reference sequence). The CDR3 length is 14 residues. The full variable domain, with the rest looked up from reference TRBV19 and TRBJ2-1, is DGGITQSPKYLFRKEGQNVTLSCEQNLNHDAMYWYRQDPGQGLRLIYYSQIVNDFQKGDIAEGYSVSREKKESFPLTVTSAQKNPTAFYLCASSIHSFNNEQFFGPGTRLTVL.

This clone was detected a few times. J is TRBJ2-3 and V is TRBV5-1; D may be TRBD2 (5 bases). Germline CDR1 is SGHRS and CDR2 is YFSETQ. V was pared by 4 bases and J by 7 bases, with 13 bases between. There are 13 residues in the CDR3. CDR3 bases: TGCGCCAGCAGCCGGACTGGCACCTATACGCAGTATTTT. It is translated as CASSRTGTYTQYF.

This chain links TRBV7-9 with TRBJ1-2; D is unclear. The CDR3 spans 12 residues. CDR1 is SEHNR and CDR2 is FQNEAQ in the germline V gene (reference sequence). With 4 bases removed from V and 4 bases from J, the gap between germline ends came to 7 bases. The CDR3 sequence: CASSSVSYGYTF. The CDR3, as DNA: TGTGCCAGCAGCTCCGTGAGCTATGGCTACACCTTC.

The V gene is TRBV5-4, the J gene TRBJ2-1, with TRBD1 matching 11 bases. This CDR3 region has 16 residues. Germline V gene sequence: CDR1 SGHNT, CDR2 YYREEE (reference sequence). The trim removed 4 bases at V and 7 bases at J, leaving 10 bases unmatched. The CDR3 loop reads CASSPQGTGGRNEQFF. The CDR3, as DNA: TGTGCCAGCAGCCCCCAAGGGACAGGGGGTCGGAATGAGCAGTTCTTC.

V is TRBV4-1 and J is TRBJ1-2; 7 bases line up with TRBD1. Trimming at V came to 8 bases and at J to 1 base, leaving 4 bases not matched to a gene. This CDR3 has 13 residues. Germline-derived CDR1 and CDR2 are MGHRA and YSYEKL. CDR3 sequence: CASRGQVNYGYTF. The CDR3 DNA follows: TGCGCCAGCCGAGGACAGGTTAACTATGGCTACACCTTC.

The rearrangement joins TRBV7-2 to TRBJ2-4; 9 bases are a match to TRBD2. With V trimmed by 4 bases and J by 8 bases, 9 bases remained unmatched. This CDR3 region has 15 residues. Germline assignment: CDR1 SGHTA and CDR2 FQGNSA. Written as DNA, the CDR3 is TGTGCCAGCAGCTACCTTAGCGGGAGTTGGGACATTCAGTACTTC. Its protein is CASSYLSGSWDIQYF.

This clone was observed a few times. The chain employs TRBV29-1 and TRBJ2-3; TRBD2 aligns across 8 bases. The CDR3 is 14 amino acids. After removal of 8 bases from V and 6 bases from J, the junction contained 13 bases not matched to a gene. The germline CDR1 and CDR2 sequences are SQVTM and ANQGSEA. CDR3 protein: CSLPGLGPEDTQYF. The CDR3 bases are TGCAGCTTGCCGGGACTAGGTCCCGAGGATACGCAGTATTTT.

J is TRBJ1-4 and V is TRBV30; 9 bases match TRBD1. CDR1 and CDR2 from the germline V gene are GTSNPN and SVGIG (reference sequence). The ends lost 2 bases at V and 4 bases at J; junction bases unmatched: 8. This CDR3 region has 16 residues. The CDR3 DNA reads TGTGCCTGGAGTCCCCAGCCGGGACAGGGTAATGAAAAACTGTTTTTT. Amino acid sequence: CAWSPQPGQGNEKLFF.

The chain is built from TRBV30 and TRBJ1-2; D remains ambiguous. Trimming left V 3 bases short and J 1 base short, with 9 bases between. The CDR3 is made up of 13 amino acids. Germline loops: CDR1 GTSNPN, CDR2 SVGIG (reference sequence). The CDR3 region is CAWRTSVNYGYTF. The CDR3 bases are TGTGCCTGGAGGACATCGGTTAACTATGGCTACACCTTC.

The J gene is TRBJ2-7, the V gene TRBV28; 9 bases align to TRBD1. The junction had 3 bases not matched to a gene; V was cut back by 6 bases and J by 0 bases. The CDR3 is 14 amino acids. From germline, CDR1 is MDHEN and CDR2 SYDVKM. CDR3: CASRDRGSSYEQYF. The CDR3 region has the DNA TGTGCCAGCAGAGACAGGGGGAGCTCCTACGAGCAGTACTTC.

This clone was detected a few times. The sample contains more than one DNA sequence encoding this CDR3. This rearrangement joins TRBV7-9 to TRBJ1-5; 7 bases align to TRBD1. With V trimmed by 1 base and J by 4 bases, 1 base remained unmatched. The germline V gene has CDR1 SEHNR and CDR2 FQNEAQ (reference sequence). This CDR3 spans 14 amino acids. The CDR3 is CASSLGRGNQPQHF. CDR3 nucleotides: TGTGCCAGCAGCTTAGGCAGGGGGAATCAGCCCCAGCATTTT.

J is TRBJ2-3 and V is TRBV4-3; TRBD1 agrees at 8 bases. The CDR3 is made up of 15 amino acids. CDR1 LGHNA and CDR2 YSLEER come from the germline V gene. With 0 bases clipped from V and 4 bases from J, the junction kept 3 bases outside the gene matches. The CDR3 is CASSQDRGPPDTQYF. The CDR3 DNA reads TGCGCCAGCAGCCAAGACAGGGGGCCTCCAGATACGCAGTATTTT.